This TCR beta chain was obtained from a study of CD8 T cells in ankylosing spondylitis. Notes on the study in general: Within matched ankylosing spondylitis synovial fluid, disease-linked clones were reportedly significantly enriched. Some of the motif variants had earlier been found in reactive arthritis patients' fluid and blood. Typical of ankylosing spondylitis blood, it appeared, was a TCR beta motif of fewer than 10 highly homologous variants.

The CDR3 runs to 12 residues. Germline V gene data show CDR1 as DFQATT and CDR2 as SNEGSKA (reference sequence). V shed 5 bases and J 6 bases; nucleotides not matched to a gene: 4. This clonotype has a count of ten or more. No antigen is known for it. The authors made TCR beta libraries by quantitative 5'-RACE with molecular barcodes. One entry per CDR3 protein results from TCRdb running MiXCR on the 5' RACE reads. This table has 110,000 to 150,000 distinct CDR3 sequences, 7% to 10% appearing once. V and J are TRBV20-1 and TRBJ2-7; 10 bases line up with TRBD2. The origin of this receptor is a male donor with ankylosing spondylitis. The specimen sequenced was synovial fluid, either unsorted or a sorted T cell fraction (not recorded which). CDR3 loop: CSAQLAGLEQYF. CDR3 in DNA: TGCAGTGCTCAACTAGCGGGGCTCGAGCAGTACTTC.